Given below is one TCR beta chain in context. Its antigen is unknown. No much larger clone is present one base from it, and per-base qualities are unavailable. There are 15 amino acids in the CDR3, from cysteine to phenylalanine inclusive. Solely the CDR3 DNA is kept, with 45 bases framed from the first base. V is cut back by 6 bases and J by 7 bases, with 4 bases in the junction unmatched. From a lookup of the germline V gene, CDR1 and CDR2 are MNHNS and SASEGT. The cohort comprised some 700 healthy bone marrow donors. At the time of sampling, all cohort members were nominally healthy, though unrecorded immune exposures were likely present. The donor was CMV seropositive and was included in the group of almost 300 seropositive cohort members. A peripheral blood sample was collected from each donor, and TCR beta sequencing was performed on peripheral blood mononuclear cells. Genomic DNA extraction from the blood cell samples was performed with the Qiagen DNeasy Blood Extraction Kit.

The data derive from a study of cytomegalovirus exposure and HLA in healthy donors (dated by TCRdb to about 2017). Background on the whole study: In an earlier analysis of around 540 of the donors, about 260 Gb of sequence data and just under 120 million unique TCR beta sequences from approximately 180 million T cells were reported. Donor age, sex, ethnicity and CMV serostatus were compiled together with the repertoire data. Typing coverage differed by locus: A, B, C, DRB1 and DQB1 were typed in about 620-640 donors, DQA1 in 500 to 550, DPA1 in 600 to 610, and DPB1 in around 440. In a later genetic analysis, genome-wide SNP genotypes for about 60% of the 666 donors were used, and that subset was treated as a discovery cohort. HLA typing included class I and class II loci at four-digit resolution. Besides the first cohort of roughly 700 subjects, a separate validation cohort made up of roughly 120 different subjects was used. Every discovery cohort repertoire had been produced on one sequencing platform. To study patterns of TCR occurrence, a later analysis re-analyzed previously published TCR beta repertoires from 600 to 750 donors and added high-resolution HLA genotyping. Among the roughly 380 genotyped donors, roughly 80% belonged to the genetic ancestry cluster associated with self-reported Caucasian donors. Using immunosequencing, the study profiled T cell repertoires from fewer than 700 subjects and related those repertoires to cytomegalovirus serostatus. In an earlier analysis of 500 to 650 of the donors, high-throughput TCR beta sequencing was used to judge whether each TCR beta V gene segment behaved as functional or pseudogenic. Five DR-DQ haplotypes were treated as single units for association and clustering because of strong linkage in the cohort. Rather than drawing on any new phenotypic data, the later analysis identified candidate immune exposures from TCR beta sequences and the way those sequences occurred across donors. To predict cytomegalovirus infection status, the study brought together high-throughput TCR immunosequencing, statistical association of individual TCRs with disease status, and machine learning. Among 398 genotyped donors of the cohort, an average of around 250,000 unique TCR beta nucleotide sequences was sequenced per donor, of which 15% to 20% were non-productive. An early release covering about 600 HLA-typed donors comprised roughly 300 gigabases of sequencing data and approximately 85 million unique TCR sequences. The study aimed to test whether cataloging public T cell receptors could reveal signatures of past pathogen exposure.

The library was prepared using the immunoSEQ multiplex PCR assay. For the multiplex PCR, a mixture combining 60 forward primers for TCR Vbeta segments and 13 reverse primers for TCR Jbeta segments was used. Amplification of the CDR3 region of rearranged TCR beta genes was performed with a multiplex PCR assay on genomic DNA. Amplified TCR beta libraries were sequenced as 87-base-pair reads on the Illumina HiSeq System. In the authors' own workflow: A later analysis counted some 74 million unique TCR beta chains across the 700 or so repertoires, and 10 million to 11 million of these chains were shared by at least two donors. Raw reads were error-corrected and collapsed into unique sequences by a nearest-neighbor algorithm in which closely related sequences were merged to remove PCR and sequencing errors. Alignment of CDR3 sequences to IMGT reference sequences was used to assign V, D and J gene segments. For a sequence to be retained, a match of at least six nucleotides to both a V gene segment and a J gene segment was required. Rearrangements were classified as productive when the CDR3 lacked stop codons and remained in frame with V and J, and all other rearrangements were classified as non-productive. Following IMGT convention, CDR3 was defined as the stretch from the second conserved V-encoded cysteine up to the conserved J-encoded phenylalanine. The earlier analysis of more than 450 of the donors excluded sequences that lacked an unambiguous match to a single V gene segment. An earlier analysis of some 500 of the donors classified V segments as functional when productive rearrangements were above 56.7% and as segregating when the standard deviation between donors was above 5%. A statistical classification framework was developed to diagnose cytomegalovirus status using the catalog of TCR beta chain sequences. V and J gene assignment, in a later analysis, came from comparing TCR nucleotide sequences with IMGT/GENE-DB human TR gene sequences. Using the TCRdist pipeline, a later analysis assigned CDR3 sequences along with most-parsimonious VDJ recombination scenarios. A later analysis defined each TCR beta chain by its CDR3 amino acid sequence plus V-gene family, and excluded reads lacking a unique V-gene family. As a way to deal with suspected cross-contamination and a sequencing artifact, a later analysis dropped roughly 620 nucleotide sequences that were highly shared and had low generation probability. In a later analysis, a clonal expansion index was calculated for each public chain from normalized within-repertoire ranks of inferred template counts. A later analysis computed generation probabilities with a VDJ recombination model fitted to out-of-frame rearrangements, and checked the results against IGoR. In a later analysis, TCR-TCR, TCR-HLA and TCR-CMV co-occurrence was scored with hypergeometric tests, and a repertoire-size bias correction was applied to TCR pairs. In a later analysis, false discovery rates were estimated by permuting HLA or CMV assignments 20 times. A later analysis grouped co-occurring TCRs with DBSCAN, adding TCRdist sequence similarity when clustering within HLA-allele-positive subsets. For co-occurrence clustering, repertoires with fewer than 30,000 or more than 120,000 public chains were excluded, along with a handful of repertoires with anomalous nucleotide sharing. TCRdb provides this immuneACCESS table in a form limited to in-frame rearrangements. Some clones are lacking; in checked studies, under half of them reflect an unresolved V gene, and why the rest are absent is not known. V, J and clone size are those of that table, while D and trimming were read from the DNA. A total of fewer than 130,000 clones appear in this sample, 65% of them only once. Together, the top ten hold 3.5% to 4% of the sample.

Broader findings and caveats from the paper: Linkage disequilibrium might explain the correlated functional status among segregating V segments, but an unknown experimental factor could not be ruled out. The earlier analysis of 587 of the donors excluded some 16 rarely observed V segments, including chromosome 9 orphons, because counts were too low. Presence/absence analyses assumed roughly uniform sequencing depth across donors, an assumption that may not hold. Most CMV-associated TCR beta chains appeared to be HLA-restricted in a later analysis, and the HLA associations seemed to be driven largely by CMV exposure. While some public TCRs were present in many individuals, most TCR sequences turned up only very rarely across donors. The study gave a list of 150 to 200 TCR beta chains associated with cytomegalovirus. The 87-base-pair reads could not distinguish some IMGT-functional V segments, including TRBV6-2 and TRBV6-3, so those segments were excluded. A further reported finding was that TCR beta sequences accurately predicted the HLA-A and HLA-B alleles for most subjects in the first cohort. A cluster of highly shared sequence variants was judged likely to be a technical artifact of the sequencing pipeline. In a later genetic analysis, fewer N-insertions in productive TCRs were reported among donors in an Asian-associated ancestry cluster than the roughly 700-donor mean. Strong co-occurrence of HLA alleles, especially DR and DQ, made assigning TCR associations to individual alleles difficult. In an earlier analysis of several hundred of the donors, most TCR beta V segments were observed in productive rearrangements about 90% or about 30% of the time, broadly matching IMGT annotations. The cohort was sequenced for TCR beta chains only, and without alpha or paired-chain data the features that could be detected were limited. The classifier was reported to diagnose cytomegalovirus status with high specificity and sensitivity in both the original and validation cohorts. In a later analysis, 16,951 TCR beta sequences were associated with specific HLA alleles at a false discovery rate of 0.05. A later analysis found that HLA-associated TCR beta chains were more clonally expanded and had lower generation probabilities than equally common non-associated chains. In a later genetic analysis, a missense DCLRE1C variant was associated with V-gene and J-gene trimming of TCR beta chains, and the association was replicated in an independent cohort. Several of the top co-occurrence clusters appeared to be linked to parvovirus B19, influenza, CMV and Epstein-Barr virus, according to a later analysis. Because HLA typing was missing for some donors at each locus, association tests included only the typed subset. The authors suggested that the approach could potentially be extended to other disease states and immunological phenotypes. Three of the identified cytomegalovirus-associated TCR beta chains were confirmed in vitro to be specific for cytomegalovirus antigens. A later analysis found that TCR association rates varied across HLA loci, with DRB1 alleles showing the most associated TCRs and HLA-C alleles the fewest. The only immune exposure information available for the cohort was CMV serostatus.

The chain uses TRBV6-1 and TRBJ2-1, with 15 central nucleotides matching TRBD2. The specimen was PBMCs. The receptor's source is a man aged 30 to 45 in good health and CMV-seropositive. The bases read TGTGCCAGCAGAGGGACTAGCGGGGGGCGGAATGAGCAGTTCTTC. It codes for CASRGTSGGRNEQFF.